This entry features one T cell receptor (beta chain) sequence. Original methodology: The authors estimated nucleated cell counts from reference gene primer amplification. Some clones are missing from TCRdb's copy, which holds only in-frame ones; the method was immunoSEQ multiplex PCR. From that table come the V and J calls and clone size; the DNA was used to work out D and trimming. The table has fewer than 90,000 clones, 87% seen once. This CDR3 region has 14 residues. J lost 8 bases, V lost 0 bases, and 5 bases had no gene match. CDR1 and CDR2 from the germline V gene are SGHRS and YFSETQ. The data were obtained in a study of blood T cell repertoires in COVID-19. On the study more broadly: COVID-19 samples from acute and convalescent phases originated in the United States, Italy and Spain. PBMCs, B-cell-depleted T cells, or T cells provided the cDNA or gDNA that made up the material.

This clonotype was sampled from a male donor with acute or convalescent COVID-19. The genes are TRBV5-1 and TRBJ2-1; 7 bases line up with TRBD1. The sequenced sample consisted of peripheral blood. The CDR3 DNA sequence: TGCGCCAGCAGCTTGGGACAGGGCTTGGATGAGCAGTTCTTC. Residues: CASSLGQGLDEQFF. The entire variable domain, with the rest obtained from reference TRBV5-1 and TRBJ2-1, is as follows: KAGVTQTPRYLIKTRGQQVTLSCSPISGHRSVSWYQQTPGQGLQFLFEYFSETQRNKGNFPGRFSGRQFSNSRSEMNVSTLELGDSALYLCASSLGQGLDEQFFGPGTRLTVL.